This T cell receptor (beta chain) was sequenced in a study of cytomegalovirus exposure and HLA in healthy donors. Losses at the gene ends were 6 bases for V and 4 bases for J; bases not matched to a gene: 6. CDR1 and CDR2 (germline): SNHLY, FYNNEI. This CDR3 is built from 14 residues. Points from the study as a whole: The classifier reportedly diagnosed cytomegalovirus status with high specificity and sensitivity.

PCR employed 60 Vbeta and 13 Jbeta primers. Produced via immunoSEQ multiplex PCR; TCRdb's table is partial and in-frame only. There are around 220,000 clones in the sample; approximately 80% occur only once, and just over 1.4% lies in the top ten. On this clone itself: The antigen is undetermined.

The chain combines TRBV2 with TRBJ2-7, with 10 bases fitting TRBD2. The source material was PBMCs. The TCR originated in a girl aged 10-17 years in good health and CMV-seronegative. The DNA for the CDR3 is TGTGCCAGCAGGGTCCCTAGCGGGAGTTACGAGCAGTACTTC. The encoded protein is CASRVPSGSYEQYF.